The entry below describes one T cell receptor (beta chain). Its antigen is unidentified. Germline trimming cut 7 bases from V and 2 bases from J; bases unmatched to any gene: 5. The V gene's germline CDR1 is SNHLY and CDR2 FYNNEI. The CDR3 has 13 amino acids. This sample was included in a study of CD8+CD57+ T cells in acquired aplastic anemia. Study overall: Sorted CD4+ and CD8+ cells gave a mean 3.2 ug DNA, range about 0.2 to 27.4 ug. The study, taken as a whole, reports: A set of 25 to 30 CD8+ CDR3 sequences was shared between patients and controls, and these sequences appeared highly expressed in patients. Between patients and controls, CD8+ Simpson's diversity did not vary significantly.

The TCR beta profiling, which covered VDJ combination and CDR3 sequence, was carried out using genomic DNA as the template. MiXCR, run by TCRdb on the reads, gives a single entry per CDR3 protein. The sample lists 200,000 to 250,000 distinct CDR3 sequences, 55% to 65% occurring once. Whoever was chosen for sequencing had shown CD8+CD57+ cell expansion by flow cytometry. The TCR was taken from a human donor with aplastic anemia. The chain has TRBV2 and TRBJ2-7; 7 bases are shared with TRBD2. The sample comprised sorted CD4+, CD8+, or CD8+CD57+ T cells (not recorded which) from PBMCs. The CDR3 DNA is TGTGCCAGCAAGATGGGGGGGACCTACGAGCAGTACTTC. It is translated as CASKMGGTYEQYF. The entire variable domain, with the rest obtained from reference TRBV2 and TRBJ2-7, is as follows: EPEVTQTPSHQVTQMGQEVILRCVPISNHLYFYWYRQILGQKVEFLVSFYNNEISEKSEIFDDQFSVERPDGSNFTLKIRSTKLEDSAMYFCASKMGGTYEQYFGPGTRLTVT.